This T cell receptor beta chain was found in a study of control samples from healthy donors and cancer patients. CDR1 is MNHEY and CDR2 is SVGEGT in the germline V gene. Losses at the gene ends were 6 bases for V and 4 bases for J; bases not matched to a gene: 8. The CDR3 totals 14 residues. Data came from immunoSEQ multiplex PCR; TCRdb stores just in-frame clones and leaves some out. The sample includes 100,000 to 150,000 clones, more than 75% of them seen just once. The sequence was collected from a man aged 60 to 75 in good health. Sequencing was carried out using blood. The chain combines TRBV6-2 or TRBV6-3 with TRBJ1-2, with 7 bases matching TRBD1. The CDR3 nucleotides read TGTGCCAGCAGCCAGAACAGGGGAACCTATGGCTACACCTTC. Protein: CASSQNRGTYGYTF.